This entry features one T cell receptor (beta chain) sequence. The antigen it binds to is not known. Per-nucleotide qualities are absent, and no much larger clonotype sits a single base away. In Seattle, one collaborating source enrolled patients while the infection was active and tracked those patients longitudinally over the course of disease. The collaborating institutions used their own protocols to collect whole blood in K2EDTA tubes. For TCRbeta analysis, collaborator samples were shipped as frozen whole blood, as isolated PBMCs, or as DNA extracted from either sample type. The source of the sample is a study of blood T cell repertoires in COVID-19 (dated by TCRdb to 2020 to 2022). For context, the study as a whole: The collaborator samples originated in the United States, Italy and Spain and spanned the acute and convalescent phases of COVID-19. Samples were obtained from the ongoing ImmuneRACE study (first 160 participants) and from over 1,000 subjects provided by 6 global collaborators. The repertoires were made available in a free public database intended to serve as a resource for research on the immune response to SARS-CoV-2. Sample metadata almost always included a de-identified subject ID, COVID-19 status, age in years and sex. Where HLA class I and class II types were available, the types were taken from metadata supplied by the sample provider, not from assay-based typing. The prospective study material was composed of cDNA or gDNA derived from T cells, B-cell-depleted T cells, or PBMCs. The dataset comprised deeply sampled blood TCRbeta repertoires from subjects exposed to, actively infected with, or recovered from COVID-19.

CDR1 LNHDA and CDR2 SQIVND are derived from the germline V gene (reference sequence). The CDR3, from cysteine to phenylalanine, totals 17 residues. The DNA shown is the 51-base CDR3, in frame from base 1. V was cut back by 4 bases and J by 5 bases, leaving a gap of 23 bases between them. TCRbeta CDR3 regions were amplified from genomic DNA by means of the immunoSEQ Assay, a bias-controlled multiplex PCR. From the authors' description of their analysis: The number of nucleated cells in each sample was estimated from the amplification of reference gene primers within the assay. To quantify the absolute abundance of each unique TCRbeta CDR3 rearrangement, sequence reads were collapsed and filtered. For each sample, productive Simpson clonality was calculated as the square root of Simpson's diversity index over productive rearrangements. In TCRdb, the immuneACCESS table is reduced to in-frame sequences with V and J assigned. These tables do not hold every clone; where another copy was compared, an unresolved V gene accounts for under half, and the others remain unexplained. V, J and clone size derive from that table, while D and trimming were established from the DNA sequence. The sample contains approximately 200,000 clones, about 80% of them found a single time. The leading ten clones occupy about 7.8% of the sample.

Overall study results and their limits: How much clinical and demographic metadata was included differed by source and by participant, and the metadata was provided uncurated.

The V gene is TRBV19 and the J gene is TRBJ1-2; tentative D gene TRBD1, with 6 bases matching. Sequencing input: peripheral blood. The sequence came from a woman of 80 years or more with COVID-19, enrolled during active disease. CDR3 loop: CASSSPTADRQPYGYTF. The DNA sequence is TGTGCCAGTAGTAGCCCAACTGCTGACAGGCAACCTTATGGCTACACCTTC.